This T cell receptor (beta chain) came from a study of control samples from healthy donors and cancer patients. Per the germline V gene, CDR1 is SEHNR and CDR2 is FQNEAQ (reference sequence). V lost 5 bases and J 5 bases, leaving 15 bases between the germline ends. The CDR3 runs to 14 residues. Libraries were prepared by immunoSEQ multiplex PCR; TCRdb keeps only in-frame clonotypes and omits some of them. The sample includes about 150,000 clones, over 85% of them seen just once. There are a few counts of this clone. The receptor was derived from a man between 35 and 55 years old in good health. Sample: blood. The chain employs TRBV7-9 and TRBJ1-1; D is unresolved. CDR3 in DNA: TGTGCCAGCAGCCCCTCCGGGGTGTGGACTGAAGCTTTCTTT. Its protein product is CASSPSGVWTEAFF.